This T cell receptor (beta chain) appears in the sequencing data of a study of T cell changes during pregnancy in multiple sclerosis. Profiling relied on immunoSEQ multiplex PCR, and the TCRdb table lists in-frame clones only, not all of them. The sample lists fewer than 75,000 clones, roughly 91% occurring once. V dropped 3 bases and J dropped 2; count of bases not matched to a gene: 5. The CDR3 is 14 amino acids. Germline CDR1 reads SGDLS; CDR2 reads YYNGEE. J is TRBJ2-7 and V is TRBV9; 7 bases line up with TRBD1. This specimen was CD8+ T cells from peripheral blood mononuclear cells, taken before pregnancy. The sequence was collected from a female donor with multiple sclerosis, enrolled in a pregnancy study. CDR3 sequence reads: CASSDRDSPYEQYF. CDR3 DNA sequence: TGTGCCAGCAGCGACCGGGACAGCCCCTACGAGCAGTACTTC.